This T cell receptor beta chain originates from a study of monozygotic twins with inflammatory bowel disease. Whole-study results and caveats: By inverse Simpson index, TCRbeta diversity was lower in IBD patients than in healthy co-twins. Twins classed as concordant or discordant showed no difference in repertoire similarity, possibly from limited power. Telling apart the different T cell subtypes was not possible.

A remark on this clonotype: What it binds is not known.

One entry per CDR3 protein, without DNA, is what TCRdb gives after re-calling the 5' RACE reads. This repertoire comprises around 190,000 distinct CDR3 sequences; its ten largest clones make up approximately 1.6%. Blood samples of roughly 2.5 ml were drawn from every donor. The CDR3 runs to 12 residues. Germline CDR1 is SQVTM and CDR2 is ANQGSEA. The chain joins TRBV29-1 to TRBJ1-2; TCRdb's D call, TRBD1, is unchecked because there is no DNA. This TCR was recovered from a human donor with ulcerative colitis or Crohn's disease, or a healthy co-twin of an affected twin (not recorded which). Sequenced sample: blood. CDR3 amino acids: CSVEVRTPGYTF.